The 15 T cell receptor beta chains given below trace back to one sample, sequenced in a study of identical twins. A single record per CDR3 protein comes from TCRdb applying MiXCR to the 5' RACE reads. The sample holds 400,000 to 600,000 distinct CDR3 sequences, more than 20% seen once. These data also featured in a second study, about yellow fever vaccine responses in identical twins.

The source material was CD4+ T cells sorted from blood. These receptors were taken from a woman between 18 and 30 years old in good health.

A few counts support this clonotype. The chain carries TRBV28 and TRBJ1-2; D gene ambiguous. The CDR3 spans 14 residues. The V end was cut by 4 bases, the J end by 2 bases, with 11 bases between. Germline CDR1 and CDR2: MDHEN and SYDVKM. The chain's CDR3 is CASSSSLTNYGYTF. DNA of the CDR3: TGTGCCAGCAGTTCGTCGCTAACCAACTATGGCTACACCTTC.

This clonotype was seen many times. The rearrangement links TRBV12-3 or TRBV12-4 to TRBJ2-2, with TRBD1 as a possible D gene (6 bases). This CDR3 region has 15 residues. V was trimmed by 2 bases and J by 2 bases, leaving 9 bases between them. The chain's CDR3 is CASSLQTGNTGELFF. CDR3 nucleotides: TGTGCCAGCAGTTTACAGACAGGAAACACCGGGGAGCTGTTTTTT.

V and J are TRBV20-1 and TRBJ1-5; D uncertain. The V end was cut by 3 bases, the J end by 5 bases, with 11 bases between. The CDR3 length is 13 residues. Germline V gives CDR1 DFQATT, CDR2 SNEGSKA (reference sequence). The CDR3 DNA sequence: TGCAGTGCTAGCAAGGGCGGTTATCAGCCCCAGCATTTT. The encoded protein is CSASKGGYQPQHF.

This clonotype was observed many times. This sequence joins TRBV5-1 and TRBJ2-1; 10 bases line up with TRBD2. CDR3 length: 15 residues. The junction had 4 bases not matched to a gene; V was cut back by 2 bases and J by 5 bases. Germline V CDR1 and CDR2: SGHRS, YFSETQ. The CDR3 loop is CASSLLAGYNNEQFF. CDR3 bases: TGCGCCAGCAGCTTACTAGCGGGATATAACAATGAGCAGTTCTTC.

This clonotype was seen ten or more times. This rearrangement joins TRBV12-3 or TRBV12-4 to TRBJ2-6; D gene uncertain. Trimming left V 8 bases short and J 4 bases short, with 3 bases between. This CDR3 spans 11 amino acids. The CDR3 reads CASAGANVLTF. CDR3 nucleotide sequence: TGTGCCAGCGCCGGGGCCAACGTCCTGACTTTC.

This clonotype was seen a handful of times. The V and J genes are TRBV12-3 or TRBV12-4 and TRBJ2-2, with a weak D call TRBD2 (6 bases). The V end was cut by 6 bases, the J end by 8 bases, with 19 bases between. The CDR3 runs to 15 residues. In DNA form, the CDR3 reads TGTGCCAGCAGCCCGGGACTCCTTAGTTCTGGGGAGCTGTTTTTT. It codes for CASSPGLLSSGELFF.

The chain combines TRBV5-1 with TRBJ1-3; TRBD1 agrees at 7 bases. The CDR3 has 15 amino acids. Looked up from germline, CDR1 is SGHRS and CDR2 is YFSETQ. With V trimmed by 5 bases and J by 1 base, 6 bases remained unmatched. CDR3 DNA sequence: TGCGCCAGCAGTTCGTCAGGGGGGTCTGGAAACACCATATATTTT. Its protein product is CASSSSGGSGNTIYF.

This clonotype was recorded a few times. The chain carries TRBV3-1 and TRBJ1-1, with 7 bases fitting TRBD1. The CDR3 has 13 amino acids. The germline gives CDR1 LGHDT, CDR2 YNNKEL (reference sequence). J gave up 10 bases and V 1 base, and 6 bases lay outside the gene matches. The CDR3 DNA reads TGTGCCAGCAGCCAAGGAGGGGGCGGAGGAGCTTTCTTT. Translated, it gives CASSQGGGGGAFF.

V and J are TRBV20-1 and TRBJ2-3; D gene ambiguous. This CDR3 is built from 12 residues. CDR1 DFQATT and CDR2 SNEGSKA come from the germline V gene (reference sequence). V was cut by 6 bases and J by 4 bases, with 11 bases left in between. The CDR3 coding sequence is TGCAGTGCCAGTCAGTCCTCAGATACGCAGTATTTT. As protein: CSASQSSDTQYF.

Turning to this clonotype: The junction does not match germline at one end; this may be a read error. The chain links TRBV28 to TRBJ1-2; D is ambiguous. Germline V gene sequence: CDR1 MDHEN, CDR2 SYDVKM. This CDR3 comprises 16 residues. Written as DNA, the CDR3 is TGTGCCAGCAGTTTACAGGTTTCGCAGTCAACCTATGTCTACACCTTC. This sequence encodes CASSLQVSQSTYVYTF.

This clonotype was counted a few times. The chain recombines TRBV12-3 or TRBV12-4 with TRBJ2-2; perhaps TRBD2 as D (6 bases). The V end lost 5 bases, the J end lost 7 bases, and 11 bases lay between the germline ends. CDR3 length: 13 residues. Here the CDR3 reads CASSDRGVGELFF. The CDR3, as DNA: TGTGCCAGCAGTGACCGCGGGGTCGGGGAGCTGTTTTTT.

This rearrangement joins TRBV29-1 to TRBJ2-5, with D perhaps matching TRBD2 (6 bases). The CDR3 loop spans 13 amino acids. Trimming removed 3 bases at V and 1 base at J, with 9 bases between. Germline values: CDR1 SQVTM, CDR2 ANQGSEA. CDR3 DNA: TGCAGCGTTGAGAGGACTACCCAAGAGACCCAGTACTTC. Encoded protein: CSVERTTQETQYF.

This clonotype came up a few times. The chain carries TRBV24-1 and TRBJ2-4; D unclear. Trimming cost V 10 bases and J 1 base, with 10 bases left between them. The V gene's germline CDR1 is KGHDR and CDR2 SFDVKD. CDR3 length: 13 residues. CDR3 loop: CATAHPAKNIQYF. CDR3 in DNA: TGTGCCACGGCCCACCCTGCCAAAAACATTCAGTACTTC.

The chain employs TRBV6-1 and TRBJ1-1; TRBD1 matches at 8 bases. The germline gives CDR1 MNHNS, CDR2 SASEGT. Trimming at V came to 7 bases and at J to 6 bases, leaving 7 bases not matched to a gene. The CDR3 is 13 amino acids. This CDR3 reads CASTRTGQAEAFF. In DNA form, the CDR3 reads TGTGCCAGCACCCGGACAGGGCAAGCTGAAGCTTTCTTT.

This chain connects TRBV5-1 to TRBJ1-6; D is unclear. Germline V gene lookup returns CDR1 SGHRS and CDR2 YFSETQ. Trimming shortened V by 4 bases and J by 5 bases, and 19 bases separated the two germline ends. This CDR3 has 17 amino acids. Here the CDR3 reads CASSLKVWNTNNSPLHF. The CDR3 DNA reads as TGCGCCAGCAGCCTCAAGGTGTGGAATACAAATAATTCACCCCTCCACTTT.